The 13 T cell receptor beta chains below were found in one sample sequenced in a study of T cell responses to AZD1222 COVID-19 vaccine. The data were produced by immunoSEQ multiplex PCR, yet TCRdb's version contains in-frame clones alone and is incomplete. The sample records more than 70,000 clones, approximately 90% being singletons. The sample in question was peripheral blood, obtained on day 0 of AZD1222 vaccination. These TCRs come from an adult in good health.

The chain recombines TRBV3-1 (or the pseudogene TRBV3-2) with TRBJ1-3; 7 bases line up with TRBD1. The germline gives CDR1 LGHDT, CDR2 YNNKEL (reference sequence). This CDR3 is built from 16 residues. V was pared by 5 bases and J by 8 bases, with 15 bases of the junction left unmatched. CDR3 protein: CASSNHRGPVADTIYF. The CDR3 DNA reads as TGTGCCAGCAGCAACCACAGGGGACCAGTTGCAGACACCATATATTTT.

This chain links TRBV19 with TRBJ1-1; D is ambiguous. V dropped 7 bases and J dropped 8 bases, with 20 bases sitting between them. This CDR3 spans 14 amino acids. Germline V CDR1 and CDR2: LNHDA, SQIVND (reference sequence). In DNA form, the CDR3 reads TGTGCCAGTAAGCCGCAAATGGTGGAAAAAGAAGCTTTCTTT. Residues: CASKPQMVEKEAFF.

The rearrangement links TRBV18 to TRBJ1-5; D is uncertain. V shed 4 bases and J shed 3 bases, with 13 bases lying between them. The germline CDR1 and CDR2 sequences are KGHSH and LQKENI. This CDR3 is 15 amino acids long. CDR3 in DNA: TGTGCCAGCTCACGGGGAGAAAGTTTCAATCAGCCCCAGCATTTT. As protein: CASSRGESFNQPQHF. Drawing the rest from reference TRBV18 and TRBJ1-5, the complete variable domain is NAGVMQNPRHLVRRRGQEARLRCSPMKGHSHVYWYRQLPEEGLKFMVYLQKENIIDESGMPKERFSAEFPKEGPSILRIQQVVRGDSAAYFCASSRGESFNQPQHFGDGTRLSIL.

This clone showed up just once. V is TRBV6-2 or TRBV6-3 and J is TRBJ2-2; TRBD1 matches 9 bases. The CDR3 totals 14 residues. CDR1 is MNHEY, CDR2 SVGEGT, per germline. J gave up 6 bases and V 5 bases, and 4 bases lay outside the gene matches. DNA of the CDR3: TGTGCCAGCAGTCCGGACAGGGGATCCGGGGAGCTGTTTTTT. Amino acid sequence: CASSPDRGSGELFF.

The V call is TRBV5-1, the J call TRBJ1-1; no clear D. Per germline, CDR1 SGHRS and CDR2 YFSETQ. V was clipped by 0 bases and J by 3 bases, with 12 bases between them. The CDR3 sequence is 15 residues long. In DNA, the CDR3 is TGCGCCAGCAGCTTGGGGCGGGTCTTTGACACTGAAGCTTTCTTT. Amino acid sequence: CASSLGRVFDTEAFF.

This clone occurred once. The chain combines TRBV10-3 with TRBJ2-3; 7 positions agree with TRBD1. This CDR3 comprises 14 residues. The germline V gene has CDR1 ENHRY and CDR2 SYGVKD. V lost 10 bases, J lost 6 bases, and 13 bases stayed unmatched. This CDR3 is CATAEGGRGDTQYF. The CDR3 DNA follows: TGTGCCACAGCCGAAGGGGGCAGAGGGGATACGCAGTATTTT.

J is TRBJ1-3 and V is TRBV7-9; no clear D gene. Germline CDR1 and CDR2: SEHNR and FQNEAQ (reference sequence). This CDR3 has 15 residues. V was trimmed by 1 base and J by 0 bases, leaving 7 bases between them. CDR3 residues: CASSLGASSGNTIYF. In DNA, the CDR3 is TGTGCCAGCAGCTTAGGAGCTAGCTCTGGAAACACCATATATTTT.

This rearrangement joins TRBV7-2 to TRBJ2-7; tentatively, D is TRBD2 (6 bases). V was clipped by 4 bases and J by 3 bases, with 13 bases between them. Germline CDR1 and CDR2: SGHTA and FQGNSA. CDR3 length: 14 amino acids. CDR3 in DNA: TGTGCCAGCAGCTCGGGGGATTCCCTCTACGAGCAGTACTTC. Protein product: CASSSGDSLYEQYF.

The V call is TRBV5-4, the J call TRBJ2-3, with D perhaps matching TRBD1 or TRBD2 (6 bases each). The CDR3 has 16 amino acids. Between the trimmed V and J ends, which lost 6 bases and 2 bases, there was a span of 19 bases. Germline values: CDR1 SGHNT, CDR2 YYREEE (reference sequence). CDR3 in amino acids: CASTKGGRGNTDTQYF. The CDR3 coding sequence is TGTGCCAGCACCAAGGGGGGCAGGGGCAACACAGATACGCAGTATTTT. Full variable domain (outside the CDR3, taken from reference TRBV5-4 and TRBJ2-3): ETGVTQSPTHLIKTRGQQVTLRCSSQSGHNTVSWYQQALGQGPQFIFQYYREEENGRGNFPPRFSGLQFPNYSSELNVNALELDDSALYLCASTKGGRGNTDTQYFGPGTRLTVL.

The V gene is TRBV19, the J gene TRBJ1-5; D is ambiguous. Trimming pared 1 base from V and 3 bases from J, leaving 4 bases between. CDR1 is LNHDA, CDR2 SQIVND, per germline (reference sequence). This CDR3 is 13 amino acids long. The CDR3 here is CASSIGVNQPQHF. The CDR3 DNA follows: TGTGCCAGTAGTATAGGGGTCAATCAGCCCCAGCATTTT.

The chain joins TRBV2 to TRBJ1-5, with D possibly matching TRBD1 (5 bases). The V end lost 2 bases, the J end lost 5 bases, and 10 bases lay between the germline ends. The length of the CDR3 is 14 residues. In germline, CDR1 is SNHLY, CDR2 FYNNEI. CDR3 region: CASSETRGDQPQHF. The DNA of the CDR3 is TGTGCCAGCAGTGAAACGCGGGGCGATCAGCCCCAGCATTTT.

This clone was picked up a small number of times. The J gene is TRBJ2-3, the V gene TRBV5-4; 9 bases map to TRBD1. Trimming cost V 4 bases and J 3 bases; bases outside gene matches: 12. Germline CDR1 is SGHNT and CDR2 is YYREEE (reference sequence). The CDR3 sequence is 17 residues long. CDR3 nucleotide sequence: TGTGCCAGCAGCCCAAAAAGCAGGACAGGGGCAACAGATACGCAGTATTTT. Its translation: CASSPKSRTGATDTQYF.

The CDR3 nucleotides read TGTGCCAGCAGTGTCACCGGGAAGGGGAACATTCAGTACTTC. Translating it yields CASSVTGKGNIQYF. The gene calls are TRBV6-2 or TRBV6-3 and TRBJ2-4; D could derive from TRBD1 or TRBD2 (5 bases each). This CDR3 has 14 amino acids. The V gene lost 5 bases and the J gene lost 7 bases, with 15 bases spanning the gap. In germline, CDR1 is MNHEY, CDR2 SVGEGT.